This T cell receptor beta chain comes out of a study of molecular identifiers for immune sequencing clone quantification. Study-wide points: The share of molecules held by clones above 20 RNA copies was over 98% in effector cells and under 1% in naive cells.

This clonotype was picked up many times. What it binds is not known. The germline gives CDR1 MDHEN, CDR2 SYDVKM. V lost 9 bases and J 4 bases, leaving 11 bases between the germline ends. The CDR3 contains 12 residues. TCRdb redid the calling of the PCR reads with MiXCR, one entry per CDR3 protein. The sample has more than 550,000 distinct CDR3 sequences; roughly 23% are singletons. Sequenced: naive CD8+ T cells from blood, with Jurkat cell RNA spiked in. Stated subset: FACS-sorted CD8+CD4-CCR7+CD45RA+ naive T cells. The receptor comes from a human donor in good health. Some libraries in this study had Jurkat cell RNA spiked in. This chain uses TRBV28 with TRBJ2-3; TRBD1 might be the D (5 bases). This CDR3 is CASQGVSDTQYF. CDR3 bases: TGTGCCAGTCAAGGGGTTTCAGATACGCAGTATTTT.